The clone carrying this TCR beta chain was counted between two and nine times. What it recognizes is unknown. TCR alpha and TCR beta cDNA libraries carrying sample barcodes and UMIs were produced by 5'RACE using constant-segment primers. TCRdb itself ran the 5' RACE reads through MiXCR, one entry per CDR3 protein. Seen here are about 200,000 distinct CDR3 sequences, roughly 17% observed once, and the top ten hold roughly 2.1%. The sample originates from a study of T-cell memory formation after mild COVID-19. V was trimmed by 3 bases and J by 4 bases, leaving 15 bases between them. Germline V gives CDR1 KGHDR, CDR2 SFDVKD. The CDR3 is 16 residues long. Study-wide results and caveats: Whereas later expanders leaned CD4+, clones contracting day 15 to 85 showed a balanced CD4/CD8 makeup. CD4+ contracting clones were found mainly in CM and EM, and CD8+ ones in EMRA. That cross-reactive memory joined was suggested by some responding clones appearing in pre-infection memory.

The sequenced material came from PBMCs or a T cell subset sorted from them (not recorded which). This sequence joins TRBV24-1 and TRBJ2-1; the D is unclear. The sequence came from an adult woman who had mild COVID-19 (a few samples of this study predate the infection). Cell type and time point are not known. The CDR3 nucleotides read TGTGCCACCAGTGATGGCCCCTTAGGGCAGTACAATGAGCAGTTCTTC. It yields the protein CATSDGPLGQYNEQFF.